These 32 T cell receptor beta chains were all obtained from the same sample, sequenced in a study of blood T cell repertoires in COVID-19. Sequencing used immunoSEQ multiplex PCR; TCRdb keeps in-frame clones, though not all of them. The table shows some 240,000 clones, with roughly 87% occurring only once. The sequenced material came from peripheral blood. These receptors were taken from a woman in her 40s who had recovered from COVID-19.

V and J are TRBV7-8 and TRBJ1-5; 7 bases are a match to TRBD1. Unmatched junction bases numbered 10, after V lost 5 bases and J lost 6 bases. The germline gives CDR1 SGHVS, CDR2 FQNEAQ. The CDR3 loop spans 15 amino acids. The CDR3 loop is CASSTTGEWAQPQHF. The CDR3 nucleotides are TGTGCCAGCAGCACAACAGGGGAGTGGGCTCAGCCCCAGCATTTT.

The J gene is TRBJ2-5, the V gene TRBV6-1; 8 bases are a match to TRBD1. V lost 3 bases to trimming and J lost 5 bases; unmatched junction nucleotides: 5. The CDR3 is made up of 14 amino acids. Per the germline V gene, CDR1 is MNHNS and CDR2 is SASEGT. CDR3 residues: CASSDRGRLETQYF. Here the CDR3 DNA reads TGTGCCAGCAGTGACAGGGGGCGGTTGGAGACCCAGTACTTC.

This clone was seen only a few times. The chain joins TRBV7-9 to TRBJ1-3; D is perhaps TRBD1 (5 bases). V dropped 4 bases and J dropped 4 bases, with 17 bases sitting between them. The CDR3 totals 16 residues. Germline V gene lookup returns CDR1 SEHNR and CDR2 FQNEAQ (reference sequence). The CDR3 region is CASSWALRDSGNTIYF. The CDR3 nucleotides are TGTGCCAGCAGCTGGGCCCTCCGGGACTCCGGAAACACCATATATTTT.

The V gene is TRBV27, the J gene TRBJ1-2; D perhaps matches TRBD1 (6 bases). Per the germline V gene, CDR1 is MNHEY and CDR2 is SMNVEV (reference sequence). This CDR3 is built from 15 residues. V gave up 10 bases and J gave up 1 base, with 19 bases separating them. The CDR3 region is CATGVLGDLNYGYTF. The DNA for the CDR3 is TGTGCCACAGGGGTACTAGGGGATCTTAACTATGGCTACACCTTC.

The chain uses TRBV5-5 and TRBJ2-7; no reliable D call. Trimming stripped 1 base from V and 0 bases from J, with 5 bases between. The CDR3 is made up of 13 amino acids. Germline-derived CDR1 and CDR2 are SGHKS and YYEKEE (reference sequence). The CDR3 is CASSLTPSYEQYV. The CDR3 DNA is TGTGCCAGCAGCTTGACTCCCTCCTACGAGCAGTACGTC.

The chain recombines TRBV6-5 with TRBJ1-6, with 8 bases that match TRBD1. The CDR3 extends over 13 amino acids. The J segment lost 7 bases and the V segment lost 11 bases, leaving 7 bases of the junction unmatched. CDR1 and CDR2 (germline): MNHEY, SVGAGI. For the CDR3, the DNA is TGTGCCGCCGGGGACAGGCAGAATTCACCCCTCCACTTT. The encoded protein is CAAGDRQNSPLHF.

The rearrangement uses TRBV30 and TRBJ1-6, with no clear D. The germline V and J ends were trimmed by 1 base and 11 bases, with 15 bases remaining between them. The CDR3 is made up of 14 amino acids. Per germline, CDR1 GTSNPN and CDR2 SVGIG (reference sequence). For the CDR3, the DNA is TGTGCCTGGAGTGCCGGGGTGGTTTTAACACCCCTCCACTTT. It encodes CAWSAGVVLTPLHF.

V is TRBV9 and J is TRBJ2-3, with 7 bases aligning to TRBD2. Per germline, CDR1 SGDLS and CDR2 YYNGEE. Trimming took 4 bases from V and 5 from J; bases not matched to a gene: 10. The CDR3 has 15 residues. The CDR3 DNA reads TGTGCCAGCAGCAAAGGGACTACCAGTAAAGATACGCAGTATTTT. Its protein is CASSKGTTSKDTQYF.

The CDR3 loop reads CASSQPGVSYNEQFF. For the CDR3, the DNA is TGCGCCAGCAGCCAACCGGGGGTCTCCTACAATGAGCAGTTCTTC. This chain connects TRBV4-1 to TRBJ2-1; possibly TRBD2 for D (6 bases). The V gene lost 2 bases and the J gene lost 0 bases, with 8 bases spanning the gap. Germline CDR1 MGHRA, CDR2 YSYEKL. The CDR3 runs to 15 residues.

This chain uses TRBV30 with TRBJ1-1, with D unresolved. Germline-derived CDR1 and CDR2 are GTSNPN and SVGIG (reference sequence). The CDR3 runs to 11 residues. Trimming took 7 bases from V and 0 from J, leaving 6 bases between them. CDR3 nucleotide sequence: TGTGCCTATTCTATGAACACTGAAGCTTTCTTT. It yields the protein CAYSMNTEAFF. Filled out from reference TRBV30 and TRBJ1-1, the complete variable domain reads SQTIHQWPATLVQPVGSPLSLECTVEGTSNPNLYWYRQAAGRGLQLLFYSVGIGQISSEVPQNLSASRPQDRQFILSSKKLLLSDSGFYLCAYSMNTEAFFGQGTRLTVV.

The CDR3 DNA reads as TGCGCCAGCAGCTTTGGGAGCTCCTATAATTCACCCCTCCACTTT. Translating gives CASSFGSSYNSPLHF. This rearrangement joins TRBV5-1 to TRBJ1-6; no clear D. V was cut by 2 bases and J by 0 bases, with 6 bases left in between. The CDR3 is 15 amino acids. Germline loops: CDR1 SGHRS, CDR2 YFSETQ.

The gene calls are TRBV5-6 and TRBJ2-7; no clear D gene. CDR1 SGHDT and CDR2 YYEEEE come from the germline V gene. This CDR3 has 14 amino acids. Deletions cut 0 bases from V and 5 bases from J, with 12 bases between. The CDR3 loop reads CASSLDASFNEQYF. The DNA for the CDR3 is TGTGCCAGCAGCTTGGATGCTAGTTTTAACGAGCAGTACTTC.

CDR3 nucleotides: TGTGCCAGCAGCCGTTTCGTGACAGCGAGCACGGGAAACACCATATATTTT. As protein: CASSRFVTASTGNTIYF. J is TRBJ1-3 and V is TRBV7-9, with a weak D call TRBD1 (5 bases). The ends were cut back, 5 bases at V and 4 bases at J, with 21 bases in the middle. The CDR3 is 17 amino acids. CDR1 is SEHNR, CDR2 FQNEAQ, per germline (reference sequence). The full variable domain, with the rest looked up from reference TRBV7-9 and TRBJ1-3, is DTGVSQNPRHKITKRGQNVTFRCDPISEHNRLYWYRQTLGQGPEFLTYFQNEAQLEKSRLLSDRFSAERPKGSFSTLEIQRTEQGDSAMYLCASSRFVTASTGNTIYFGEGSWLTVV.

CDR3 DNA: TGTGCCAGCAGTCCACCCGGGACAGGGCTTCACGAGCAGTACTTC. Protein sequence: CASSPPGTGLHEQYF. The chain carries TRBV25-1 and TRBJ2-7, with TRBD1 matching over 9 bases. The CDR3 runs 15 residues. Per the germline V gene, CDR1 is MGHDK and CDR2 is SYGVNS. V was clipped by 5 bases and J by 5 bases; unmatched bases: 10.

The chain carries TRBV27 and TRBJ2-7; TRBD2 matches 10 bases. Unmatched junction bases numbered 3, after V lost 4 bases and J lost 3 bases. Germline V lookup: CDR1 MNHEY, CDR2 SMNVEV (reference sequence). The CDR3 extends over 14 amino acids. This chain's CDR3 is CASSSRTSGYEQYF. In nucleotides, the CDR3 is TGTGCCAGCAGTTCCCGGACTAGCGGCTACGAGCAGTACTTC.

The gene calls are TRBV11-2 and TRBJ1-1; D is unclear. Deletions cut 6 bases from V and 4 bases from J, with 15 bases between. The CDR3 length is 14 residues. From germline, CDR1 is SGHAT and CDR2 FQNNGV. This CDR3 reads CASSRFELSTEAFF. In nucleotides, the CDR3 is TGTGCCAGCAGTCGATTCGAATTGAGCACTGAAGCTTTCTTT.

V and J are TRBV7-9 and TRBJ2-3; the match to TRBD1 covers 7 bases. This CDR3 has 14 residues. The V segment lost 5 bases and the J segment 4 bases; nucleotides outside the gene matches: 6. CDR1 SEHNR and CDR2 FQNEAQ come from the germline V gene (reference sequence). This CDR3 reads CASSHRQGADTQYF. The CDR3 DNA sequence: TGTGCCAGCAGCCACCGACAGGGAGCAGATACGCAGTATTTT.

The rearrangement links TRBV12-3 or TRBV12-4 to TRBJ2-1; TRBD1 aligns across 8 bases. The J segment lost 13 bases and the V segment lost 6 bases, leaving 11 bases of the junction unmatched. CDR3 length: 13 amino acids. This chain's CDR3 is CASSPGQGLGQFF. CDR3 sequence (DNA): TGTGCCAGCAGCCCAGGACAGGGATTAGGACAGTTCTTC.

CDR3 bases: TGTGCCAGCACCTTTGCTGGAAACACCATATATTTT. Its protein is CASTFAGNTIYF. J is TRBJ1-3 and V is TRBV12-3 or TRBV12-4; no definite D call. V was clipped by 7 bases and J by 2 bases, with 6 bases between them. The CDR3 is 12 residues long.

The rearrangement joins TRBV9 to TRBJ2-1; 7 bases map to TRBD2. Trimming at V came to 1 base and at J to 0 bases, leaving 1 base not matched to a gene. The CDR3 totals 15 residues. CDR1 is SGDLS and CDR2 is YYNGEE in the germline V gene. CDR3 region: CASSVLADSYNEQFF. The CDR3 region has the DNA TGTGCCAGCAGCGTACTAGCGGACTCCTACAATGAGCAGTTCTTC.

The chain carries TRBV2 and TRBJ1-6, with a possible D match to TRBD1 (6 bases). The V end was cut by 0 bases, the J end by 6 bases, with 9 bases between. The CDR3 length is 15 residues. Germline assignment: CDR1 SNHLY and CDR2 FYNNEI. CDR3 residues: CASSEAGGRNSPLHF. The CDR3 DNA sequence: TGTGCCAGCAGTGAAGCGGGGGGGCGTAATTCACCCCTCCACTTT. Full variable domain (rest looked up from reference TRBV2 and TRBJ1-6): EPEVTQTPSHQVTQMGQEVILRCVPISNHLYFYWYRQILGQKVEFLVSFYNNEISEKSEIFDDQFSVERPDGSNFTLKIRSTKLEDSAMYFCASSEAGGRNSPLHFGNGTRLTVT.

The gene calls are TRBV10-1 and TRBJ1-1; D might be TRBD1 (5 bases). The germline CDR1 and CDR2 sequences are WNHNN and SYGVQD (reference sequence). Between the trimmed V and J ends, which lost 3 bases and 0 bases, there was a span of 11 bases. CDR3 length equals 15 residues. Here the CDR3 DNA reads TGCGCCAGCAGTGAACGCGGGACGGTGAACACTGAAGCTTTCTTT. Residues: CASSERGTVNTEAFF.

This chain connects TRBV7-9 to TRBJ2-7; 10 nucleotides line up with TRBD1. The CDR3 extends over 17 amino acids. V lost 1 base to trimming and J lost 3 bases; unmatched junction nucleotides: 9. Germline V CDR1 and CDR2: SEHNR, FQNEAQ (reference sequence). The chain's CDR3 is CASSLGVGGTGVYEQYF. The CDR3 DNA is TGTGCCAGCAGCTTAGGGGTTGGTGGGACAGGGGTCTACGAGCAGTACTTC.

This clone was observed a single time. The CDR3 nucleotides read TGTGCCAGCAGCCAAGGACTAGCCTGGGAGACCCAGTACTTC. Its protein is CASSQGLAWETQYF. The J gene is TRBJ2-5, the V gene TRBV3-1 (or the pseudogene TRBV3-2), with 7 bases fitting TRBD2. This CDR3 has 14 residues. Germline V CDR1 and CDR2: LGHDT, YNNKEL (reference sequence). J lost 5 bases, V lost 1 base, and 4 bases had no gene match.

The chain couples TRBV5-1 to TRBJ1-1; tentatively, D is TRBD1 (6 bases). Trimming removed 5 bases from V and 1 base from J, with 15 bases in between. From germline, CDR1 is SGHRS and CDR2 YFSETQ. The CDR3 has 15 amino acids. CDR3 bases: TGCGCCAGCAGTCTCAGGGGAGGGCCGAACACTGAAGCTTTCTTT. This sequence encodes CASSLRGGPNTEAFF.

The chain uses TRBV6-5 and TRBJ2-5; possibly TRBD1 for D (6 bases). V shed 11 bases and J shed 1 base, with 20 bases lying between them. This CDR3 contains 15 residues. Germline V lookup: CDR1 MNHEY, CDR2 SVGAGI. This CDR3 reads CAAQPGTSFQETQYF. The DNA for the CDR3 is TGTGCCGCCCAACCCGGGACAAGTTTCCAAGAGACCCAGTACTTC.

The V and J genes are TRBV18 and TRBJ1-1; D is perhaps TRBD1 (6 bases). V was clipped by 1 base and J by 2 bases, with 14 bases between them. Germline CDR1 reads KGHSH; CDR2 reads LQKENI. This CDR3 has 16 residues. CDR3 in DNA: TGTGCCAGCTCACCACTTCCCAGGACAGATAACACTGAAGCTTTCTTT. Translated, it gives CASSPLPRTDNTEAFF. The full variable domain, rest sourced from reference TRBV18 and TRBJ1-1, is NAGVMQNPRHLVRRRGQEARLRCSPMKGHSHVYWYRQLPEEGLKFMVYLQKENIIDESGMPKERFSAEFPKEGPSILRIQQVVRGDSAAYFCASSPLPRTDNTEAFFGQGTRLTVV.

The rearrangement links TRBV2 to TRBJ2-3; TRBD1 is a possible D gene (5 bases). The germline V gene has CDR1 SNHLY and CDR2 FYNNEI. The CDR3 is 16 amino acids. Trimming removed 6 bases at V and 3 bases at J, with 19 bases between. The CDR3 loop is CASRDTAAAFTDTQYF. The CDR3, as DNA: TGTGCCAGCAGGGACACGGCCGCAGCTTTTACAGATACGCAGTATTTT.

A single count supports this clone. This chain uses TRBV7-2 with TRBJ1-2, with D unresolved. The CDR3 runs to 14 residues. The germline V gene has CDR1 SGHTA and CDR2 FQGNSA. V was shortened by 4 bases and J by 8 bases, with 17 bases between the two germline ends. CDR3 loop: CASSSHPPLGGYTF. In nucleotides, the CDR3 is TGTGCCAGCAGCTCCCACCCCCCCCTCGGGGGCTACACCTTC.

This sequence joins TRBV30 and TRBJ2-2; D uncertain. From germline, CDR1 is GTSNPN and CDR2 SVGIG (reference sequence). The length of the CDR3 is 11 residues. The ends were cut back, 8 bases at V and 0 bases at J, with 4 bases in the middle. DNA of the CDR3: TGTGCCACTTCGAACACCGGGGAGCTGTTTTTT. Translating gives CATSNTGELFF.

The CDR3 loop reads CASSLRGWPDTQYF. In DNA form, the CDR3 reads TGTGCCAGCAGTTTACGCGGGTGGCCGGATACGCAGTATTTT. The V gene is TRBV27, the J gene TRBJ2-3, with a possible D match to TRBD2 (5 bases). V lost 2 bases and J lost 6, with 12 bases in between. In germline, CDR1 is MNHEY, CDR2 SMNVEV (reference sequence). CDR3 length: 14 amino acids.

Here the CDR3 reads CASSPHTSGGTGELFF. In DNA, the CDR3 is TGTGCCAGCAGCCCCCACACCAGCGGGGGCACCGGGGAGCTGTTTTTT. The gene calls are TRBV21-1 and TRBJ2-2; the table names TRBD2, a call not compared with the DNA. TRBV21-1 is marked as a pseudogene. This CDR3 contains 16 residues.